This TCR beta chain was observed in a study of blood T cell repertoires in COVID-19. As for the study in general: COVID-19 samples from acute and convalescent phases originated in the United States, Italy and Spain. PBMCs, B-cell-depleted T cells, or T cells were the source of the cDNA or gDNA that made up the material.

Original processing notes: It was from reference gene primer amplification that nucleated cell counts were estimated. Some clones are missing from TCRdb's copy, which holds only in-frame ones; the method was immunoSEQ multiplex PCR. V and J calls and clone size are copied from that table; D and trimming were computed from the DNA. Of about 60,000 clones listed, 90% to 95% were seen once; the top ten hold approximately 7.9%. This CDR3 is 13 amino acids long. V was cut by 0 bases and J by 8 bases, with 11 bases left in between. From germline, CDR1 is SGHRS and CDR2 YFSETQ. The sequence was obtained from a human donor in a cohort sampled during active COVID-19. The V and J genes are TRBV5-1 and TRBJ1-1; D remains unclear. Source material: peripheral blood. The CDR3 region is CASSLGAQEEAFF. The CDR3 nucleotides read TGCGCCAGCAGCTTGGGTGCTCAAGAGGAAGCTTTCTTT.